The sequence of this T cell receptor (beta chain) was determined in a study of blood T cell repertoires in COVID-19. Study-level information: COVID-19 samples from acute and convalescent phases originated in the United States, Italy and Spain.

Trimming took off 4 bases at V and 1 base at J, with 14 bases between the two ends. The CDR3 has 16 amino acids. CDR1 SEHNR and CDR2 FQNEAQ come from the germline V gene (reference sequence). The Seattle site enrolled patients during active infection and followed them longitudinally. Authors' methods: Estimation of nucleated cell counts was performed using reference gene primer amplification. Data came from immunoSEQ multiplex PCR; TCRdb stores just in-frame clones and leaves some out. For V, J and clone size, that table is used; D and trimming come from the DNA. This table has about 60,000 clones, around 83% appearing once.

The chain has TRBV7-9 and TRBJ1-5; D might be TRBD1 (5 bases). The source material was peripheral blood. The receptor comes from a man aged 25 to 40 with COVID-19, enrolled during active disease. The CDR3: CASSSTTGGSNQPQHF. The CDR3 coding sequence is TGTGCCAGCAGCTCAACCACAGGTGGCAGCAATCAGCCCCAGCATTTT.